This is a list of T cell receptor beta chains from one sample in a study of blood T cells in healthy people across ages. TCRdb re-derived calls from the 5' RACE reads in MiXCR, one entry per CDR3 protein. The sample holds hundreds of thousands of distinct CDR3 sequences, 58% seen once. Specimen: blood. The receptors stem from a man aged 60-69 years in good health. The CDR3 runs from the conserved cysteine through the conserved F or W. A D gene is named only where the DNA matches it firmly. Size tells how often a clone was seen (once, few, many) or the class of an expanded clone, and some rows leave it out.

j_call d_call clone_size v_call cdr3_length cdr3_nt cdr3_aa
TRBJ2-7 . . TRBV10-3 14 TGTGCCACGCAACCCTCTGTGGAGAGCTACGAGCAGTACTTC CATQPSVESYEQYF
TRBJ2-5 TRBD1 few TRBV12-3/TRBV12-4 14 TGTGCCAGCAGTTTACGAGGGACAGAAGAGACCCAGTACTTC CASSLRGTEETQYF
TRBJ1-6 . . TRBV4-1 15 TGCGCCAGCAGCCAAGATACGGGGGGCAGATCACCCCTCCACTTT CASSQDTGGRSPLHF
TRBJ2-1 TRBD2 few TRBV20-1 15 TGCAGTGCCCCCTCCAGCGGGGGGGAGGACAATGAGCAGTTCTTC CSAPSSGGEDNEQFF
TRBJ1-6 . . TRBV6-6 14 TGTGCCAGCAGTTACGTAGGGTTCAATTCACCCCTCCACTTT CASSYVGFNSPLHF
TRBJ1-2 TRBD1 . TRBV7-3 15 TGTGCCAGCAGCTTAACCCCAACTGACAGGGCTGGCTACACCTTC CASSLTPTDRAGYTF
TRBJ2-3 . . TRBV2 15 TGTGCCAGCAGTAGGGACTTTACTAGCACAGATACGCAGTATTTT CASSRDFTSTDTQYF
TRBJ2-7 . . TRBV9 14 TGTGCCAGCAGCGTAGATTTAGTGGTCTACGAGCAGTACTTC CASSVDLVVYEQYF
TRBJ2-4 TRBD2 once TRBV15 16 TGTACCACCAGCAGACCCTCTAGCGGGGGCCAAAACATTCAGTACTTC CTTSRPSSGGQNIQYF
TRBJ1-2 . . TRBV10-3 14 TGTGCCATCAGTGAGGGCATGGATTACTATGGCTACACCTTC CAISEGMDYYGYTF
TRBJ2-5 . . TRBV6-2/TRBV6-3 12 TGTGCCAGCAGTTACGGAAAAGAGACCCAGTACTTC CASSYGKETQYF
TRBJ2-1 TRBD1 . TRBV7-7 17 TGTGCCAGCAGCTTAGCACCGGGACAGGGTACCCACAATGAGCAGTTCTTC CASSLAPGQGTHNEQFF
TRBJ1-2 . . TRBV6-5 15 TGTGCCAGCAGTTACTCACGGGGGCTCGGCTATGGCTACACCTTC CASSYSRGLGYGYTF
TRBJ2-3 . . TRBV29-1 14 TGCAGCGTTGAACTCACCGTGAGGACAGATACGCAGTATTTT CSVELTVRTDTQYF
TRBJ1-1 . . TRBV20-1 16 TGCAGTGCTAGAGCGAATGAAGGGGCCCTCAACACTGAAGCTTTCTTT CSARANEGALNTEAFF
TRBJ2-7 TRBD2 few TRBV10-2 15 TGCGCCAGCAGTGAAGGGGCGGGGGGCCCCTACGAGCAGTACTTC CASSEGAGGPYEQYF
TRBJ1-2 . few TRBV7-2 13 TGTGCCAGCAGCTTAGCGTCGGTTTCTGGCTACACCTTC CASSLASVSGYTF
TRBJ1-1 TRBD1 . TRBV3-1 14 TGTGCCAGCAGCGGACAGGTGATGGGCACTGAAGCTTTCTTT CASSGQVMGTEAFF
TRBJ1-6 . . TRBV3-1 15 TGTGCCAGCAGCCAAGATCGGTTGAGGGGTTCACCCCCCCACTTT CASSQDRLRGSPPHF
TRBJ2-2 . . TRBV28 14 TGTGCCAGCAGGTCGGCAGGGAGGACCGGGGAGCTGTTTTTT CASRSAGRTGELFF